This TCR beta chain was sequenced for a study of cytomegalovirus exposure and HLA in healthy donors. The study's findings and limits: There were a few CMV-associated chains whose specificity for CMV antigens was confirmed in vitro. TCR clusters originating in the first cohort tended to co-occur in the roughly 120 validation repertoires, according to a later analysis. Reportedly, cytomegalovirus status was diagnosed with high sensitivity and specificity. Among TCR sequences, most were rare, though some public TCRs appeared in many donors.

Produced via immunoSEQ multiplex PCR; TCRdb's table is partial and in-frame only. The sample contains approximately 200,000 clones, roughly 88% of which appear only once. The length of the CDR3 is 15 residues. V gave up 1 base and J gave up 1 base, with 11 bases separating them. Germline V CDR1 and CDR2: SGHTA, FQGNSA. As regards this clone: Its antigen is currently unknown.

This sequence was found in a woman in her 30s in good health and CMV-seropositive. The V and J genes are TRBV7-2 and TRBJ2-7; the D gene is possibly TRBD1 (5 bases). Sequences were obtained from PBMCs. The CDR3 spells CASSLVTTESYEQYF. CDR3 DNA: TGTGCCAGCAGCTTAGTCACGACAGAATCCTACGAGCAGTACTTC.